This is a list of T cell receptor beta chains from one sample in a study of radiation and T cells in renal cell carcinoma. The table came from immunoSEQ multiplex PCR; TCRdb's copy has only in-frame clones and leaves some out. The data show 140,000 to 150,000 clones, 88% seen once. The specimen was blood, collected from a patient whose treatment included radiotherapy and nephrectomy. The receptors were gathered from a woman aged 70-85 years with renal cell carcinoma. CDR3s include the opening cysteine and the closing phenylalanine or tryptophan. D genes are given only for firm matches.

CDR3nt	CDR3aa	v_gene	j_gene	d_gene
TGTGCCAGCAGCCAAGATACAATCGGGGCCAATCAGCCCCAGCATTTT	CASSQDTIGANQPQHF	TRBV4-2	TRBJ1-5	.
TGTGCCAGCAGCTCGGACTTTAGGGCAGATACGCAGTATTTT	CASSSDFRADTQYF	TRBV7-2	TRBJ2-3	.
TGTGCCAGTTCCGGACAGGGGAACACTGAAGCTTTCTTT	CASSGQGNTEAFF	TRBV19	TRBJ1-1	TRBD1
TGTGCCAGCAAGTTTTTAAATTCACCCCTCCACTTT	CASKFLNSPLHF	TRBV27	TRBJ1-6	.
TGTGCCAGCTCACTAGGGGACAGCAGCTATGGCTACACCTTC	CASSLGDSSYGYTF	TRBV18	TRBJ1-2	TRBD1
TGTGCCAGCAGTTACGCACAGGTGAATTCACCCCTCCACTTT	CASSYAQVNSPLHF	TRBV6-5	TRBJ1-6	.
TGTGCCAGCAGCCGGGGACAGAATCCCTACAATGAGCAGTTCTTC	CASSRGQNPYNEQFF	TRBV7-2	TRBJ2-1	TRBD1
TGTGCCAGCAGCTCCCGGGACAGCAACTACGAGCAGTACTTC	CASSSRDSNYEQYF	TRBV7-8	TRBJ2-7	TRBD1
TGTGCCAGCAGTTTTCCAACGAACACCGGGGAGCTGTTTTTT	CASSFPTNTGELFF	TRBV28	TRBJ2-2	.
TGTGCTAGTGGTTTGACGGTGTCCGGGGAGCTGTTTTTT	CASGLTVSGELFF	TRBV12-5	TRBJ2-2	.
TGTGCCAGCAGTGAAGGCAGGGGGGACACTGAAGCTTTCTTT	CASSEGRGDTEAFF	TRBV2	TRBJ1-1	TRBD1
TGTGCCAGCAGGCCGGGGGGGAAAGAGACCCAGTACTTC	CASRPGGKETQYF	TRBV7-9	TRBJ2-5	TRBD2
TGTGCCAGCAGCCAAGTGGGGACAGGGGGCTACGAGCAGTACTTC	CASSQVGTGGYEQYF	TRBV11-3	TRBJ2-7	TRBD1
TGTGCCAGCAGCTTGCCAGGAAGGAACACTGAAGCTTTCTTT	CASSLPGRNTEAFF	TRBV11-3	TRBJ1-1	.
TGTGCCTGGGGGGGGCTCATCGGGTCACCCCTCCACTTT	CAWGGLIGSPLHF	TRBV30	TRBJ1-6	.
TGCGCCAGCAGCTCCGGGACGGTAGAGACCCAGTACTTC	CASSSGTVETQYF	TRBV5-1	TRBJ2-5	.